The sequence of this TCR beta chain was determined in a study of blood T cell repertoires in COVID-19. Turning to the study itself: COVID-19 samples from acute and convalescent phases originated in the United States, Italy and Spain. In each case, the material was cDNA or gDNA derived from T cells, B-cell-depleted T cells, or PBMCs.

The count of this clone is one. The authors' processing: Amplification with reference gene primers provided the estimates of nucleated cell counts. Method: immunoSEQ multiplex PCR; TCRdb's copy keeps in-frame clones and lacks some. The D gene and trimming were derived from the DNA, and the V and J assignments and clone size from that table. The sample shows a few hundred thousand clones, roughly 84% of them seen only once. Germline-derived CDR1 and CDR2 are LNHDA and SQIVND (reference sequence). CDR3 length: 13 amino acids. Trimming shortened V by 0 bases and J by 5 bases, and 4 bases separated the two germline ends.

The gene calls are TRBV19 and TRBJ2-2, with D uncertain. The TCR was taken from a woman aged 40 to 50 who had recovered from COVID-19. The specimen was peripheral blood. CDR3 region: CASSIERTGELFF. The DNA of the CDR3 is TGTGCCAGTAGTATAGAGAGAACCGGGGAGCTGTTTTTT. Full variable domain (missing parts from reference TRBV19 and TRBJ2-2): DGGITQSPKYLFRKEGQNVTLSCEQNLNHDAMYWYRQDPGQGLRLIYYSQIVNDFQKGDIAEGYSVSREKKESFPLTVTSAQKNPTAFYLCASSIERTGELFFGEGSRLTVL.